This entry lists 2 T cell receptor beta chains sequenced from one sample in a study of graft-versus-host responses after intestinal transplantation. Generated by immunoSEQ multiplex PCR, the TCRdb table keeps only in-frame clones and is missing some. Of 20,000 to 25,000 clones listed, roughly 72% are singletons. Processed graft tissue released its intraepithelial and lamina propria lymphocytes. Sequenced here: ileum tissue, sampled 12 days after intestinal transplant. The receptors stem from a human patient who received an intestinal transplant, so some T cells may come from the graft donor.

This rearrangement joins TRBV14 to TRBJ2-4, with TRBD2 identical over 9 bases. This CDR3 region has 15 residues. Germline CDR1 is SGHDN and CDR2 is FVKESK. The V and J ends lost 3 bases and 7 bases, in that order; junction bases with no gene match: 7. CDR3 amino acids: CASSHLAGVENIQYF. CDR3 nucleotides: TGTGCCAGCAGCCATTTAGCGGGGGTAGAGAACATTCAGTACTTC.

V is TRBV7-9 and J is TRBJ2-1; TRBD2 agrees at 10 bases. The germline CDR1 and CDR2 sequences are SEHNR and FQNEAQ (reference sequence). The CDR3 length is 16 residues. V gave up 4 bases and J gave up 7 bases; unmatched junction bases: 10. CDR3 loop: CASSYRASGSSNEQFF. CDR3 DNA sequence: TGTGCCAGCAGCTACCGGGCTAGCGGGAGTTCGAATGAGCAGTTCTTC.